This T cell receptor (beta chain) was captured in a study of T cells in Graves' hyperthyroidism and ophthalmopathy. Background on the study: Initial diagnosis, before any treatment, was when peripheral blood was collected. Overall study results and limits: Most expanded thyroid clonotypes above 0.001 recurred in blood. Patients with ophthalmopathy were separated from those with stable hyperthyroidism by a 13 V-J model.

Uncontrolled infections, other autoimmune diseases, pregnancy or lactation led to exclusion of patients. It was RNA transcripts that yielded the amplified TCR beta CDR3 regions. With the HTBI primer set, the TCR CDR3 went through a first round of RT-PCR. TCRdb redid the calling of the multiplex PCR reads with MiXCR, one entry per CDR3 protein. The sample lists some 490,000 distinct CDR3 sequences, about 22% occurring once. Comment on this clonotype: The antigen remains unidentified.

This CDR3 has 16 amino acids. J lost 2 bases, V lost 0 bases, and 6 bases had no gene match. The germline V gene has CDR1 DFQATT and CDR2 SNEGSKA (reference sequence). The chain combines TRBV20-1 with TRBJ2-3, with TRBD2 identical over 9 bases. The TCR sequence derives from a woman in her seventies with Graves' ophthalmopathy. The specimen was blood. CDR3 sequence: CSARDRLAAYTDTQYF. The CDR3 coding sequence is TGCAGTGCTAGAGATCGACTAGCGGCTTACACAGATACGCAGTATTTT.